Detailed here is one TCR beta chain. What antigen it recognizes has not been identified. Base qualities were left out, and no much larger clone turns up one base away. The CDR3 holds 15 amino acids from the cysteine to the phenylalanine. Left in the record is the CDR3 DNA by itself, 45 bases read in frame from the first base. V is cut by 4 bases and J by 2 bases, and the space between the germline ends is 15 bases. CDR1 and CDR2 are drawn from the germline V gene: MDHEN, SYDVKM. The immunoSEQ Assay, a bias-controlled multiplex PCR, was used to amplify TCRbeta CDR3 regions from genomic DNA. The paper's processing steps were these. Nucleated cell counts per sample were estimated from amplification of reference gene primers within the assay. To quantify the absolute abundance of each unique TCRbeta CDR3 rearrangement, sequence reads were collapsed and filtered. For each sample, productive Simpson clonality was calculated by taking the square root of Simpson's diversity index across productive rearrangements. Imported from immuneACCESS, the table was reduced by TCRdb to in-frame sequences with V and J called. These copies leave out some clones; in studies compared against another copy, an unresolved V gene accounts for under half, and the cause of the remainder is not known. D and trimming were read from the DNA, whereas the V and J calls and clone size are those reported in that table. The sample profile shows 90,000 to 100,000 clones; around 80% of them were found once. The ten largest account for roughly a quarter of the sample.

The data belong to a study of blood T cell repertoires in COVID-19 (dated by TCRdb to about 2020). General notes on the study: Collaborator samples came from the United States, Italy and Spain and covered acute and convalescent phases of COVID-19. Nearly every sample came with metadata listing a de-identified subject ID, COVID-19 status, age in years and sex. Samples came from the ongoing ImmuneRACE study (first 160 participants) plus 1,254 subjects from 6 global collaborators. Where available, HLA class I and class II types were taken from metadata supplied by the sample provider and were not determined by assay-based typing. Subjects who had been exposed to COVID-19, were actively infected with it, or had recovered from it provided the deeply sampled blood TCRbeta repertoires that made up the dataset. The prospective study material was composed of cDNA or gDNA derived from T cells, B-cell-depleted T cells, or PBMCs. The repertoires were released in a freely available public database meant as a resource for research on the immune response to SARS-CoV-2.

Collaborating institutions collected whole blood in K2EDTA tubes following their own protocols. For TCRbeta analysis, collaborator samples were shipped as frozen whole blood, as isolated PBMCs, or as DNA extracted from either sample type. Study-wide conclusions, independent of this receptor: Clinical and demographic metadata were provided uncurated, with the amount varying by source and participant.

The receptor's source is a man aged 65 to 79 with acute or convalescent COVID-19. The rearrangement combines TRBV28 with TRBJ2-7; the D region possibly corresponds to TRBD2 (6 bases align). Sequencing input: peripheral blood. For the CDR3, the sequence is CASSSITSLPYEQYF. The sequenced DNA is TGTGCCAGCAGTTCCATCACTAGCCTCCCCTACGAGCAGTACTTC.